These T cell receptor beta chains were read from a single sample in a study of T cell responses to AZD1222 COVID-19 vaccine. Measured with immunoSEQ multiplex PCR; TCRdb has only the in-frame clones, and not every one. The sample records about 70,000 clones, 75% to 95% being singletons. This material consisted of peripheral blood, taken 28 days after the second AZD1222 dose. The receptors were sampled from an adult who received the AZD1222 COVID-19 vaccine. Each CDR3 is given with its conserved first and last residue. The order of the fields is V gene, clone size, D gene, J gene, CDR3 DNA, CDR3 protein. A D gene is named only where the DNA matches it firmly. Not all rows give a size; the values are once, few, many and, for expanded clones, a class.

>TRBV4-2|once|-|TRBJ1-1
TGTGCCAGCAGCCAAGATGTTCAGGGAGATGAAGCTTTCTTT
CASSQDVQGDEAFF
>TRBV30|-|TRBD2|TRBJ2-7
TGTGCCTGGAGTGGAGGACTAGCGGGAGAAAGTGAGCAGTACTTC
CAWSGGLAGESEQYF
>TRBV5-4|-|TRBD2|TRBJ2-7
TGTGCCAGCAGCTCCCGGACTAGCGGGAACTACGAGCAGTACTTC
CASSSRTSGNYEQYF
>TRBV7-8|once|TRBD2|TRBJ2-1
TGTGCCAGCGGAACCCTACTAGCGGGTAAATACAATGAGCAGTTCTTC
CASGTLLAGKYNEQFF
>TRBV1|-|-|TRBJ1-1
TGCACCAGCAGCCAGGATGACAGGGGGACGACTGAAGCTTTCTTT
CTSSQDDRGTTEAFF
>TRBV6-1|-|TRBD1|TRBJ1-6
TGTGCCAGCAGTGAAGAACCGGGACAGGGGGCCTCACCCCTCCACTTT
CASSEEPGQGASPLHF
>TRBV7-2|few|-|TRBJ2-7
TGTGCCAGCAGCTTAGCTCGCGCGCCCGAGCAGTACTTC
CASSLARAPEQYF
>TRBV4-3|few|-|TRBJ2-7
TGCGCCAGCAGCCTAGAAGAATCCTACGAGCAGTACTTC
CASSLEESYEQYF
>TRBV7-9|-|-|TRBJ1-5
TGTGCCAGCAGCTTAGTGGGTAATCAGCCCCAGCATTTT
CASSLVGNQPQHF
>TRBV7-8|-|-|TRBJ2-1
TGTGCCAGCAGCTTAGCCAGCAGCAATGAGCAGTTCTTC
CASSLASSNEQFF
>TRBV4-1|-|-|TRBJ1-5
TGCGCCAGCAGCCAAGATGTGAATCAGCCCCAGCATTTT
CASSQDVNQPQHF
>TRBV24-1|-|TRBD2|TRBJ2-1
TGTGCCACCAGTGACTCGCCTGGACTAGCGGGCTCCAATGAGCAGTTCTTC
CATSDSPGLAGSNEQFF
>TRBV11-3|-|-|TRBJ1-2
TGTGCCAGCAGCTTACAGGGATATGGCTACACCTTC
CASSLQGYGYTF
>TRBV12-3/TRBV12-4|once|-|TRBJ2-1
TGTAGGGACGGAAATGAGCAGTTCTTC
CRDGNEQFF
>TRBV3-1/TRBV3-2|-|TRBD1|TRBJ1-6
TGTGCCAGCAACCGGGACAGGGAATCACCCCTCCACTTT
CASNRDRESPLHF